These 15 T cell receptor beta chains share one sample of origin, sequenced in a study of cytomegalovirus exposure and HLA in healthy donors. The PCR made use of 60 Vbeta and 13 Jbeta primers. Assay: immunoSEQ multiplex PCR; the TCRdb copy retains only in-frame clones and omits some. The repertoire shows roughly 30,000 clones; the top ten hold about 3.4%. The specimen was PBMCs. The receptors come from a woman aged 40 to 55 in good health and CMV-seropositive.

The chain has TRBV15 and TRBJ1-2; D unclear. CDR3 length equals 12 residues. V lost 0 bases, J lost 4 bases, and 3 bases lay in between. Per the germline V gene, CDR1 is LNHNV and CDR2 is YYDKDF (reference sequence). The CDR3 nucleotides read TGTGCCACCAGCAGAGATCGCTATGGCTACACCTTC. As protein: CATSRDRYGYTF.

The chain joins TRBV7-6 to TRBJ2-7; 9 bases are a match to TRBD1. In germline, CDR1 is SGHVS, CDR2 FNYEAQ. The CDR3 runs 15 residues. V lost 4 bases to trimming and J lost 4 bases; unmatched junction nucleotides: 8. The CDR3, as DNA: TGTGCCAGCAGCTCGCTACAGGGGGCAAAGTACGAGCAGTACTTC. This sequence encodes CASSSLQGAKYEQYF.

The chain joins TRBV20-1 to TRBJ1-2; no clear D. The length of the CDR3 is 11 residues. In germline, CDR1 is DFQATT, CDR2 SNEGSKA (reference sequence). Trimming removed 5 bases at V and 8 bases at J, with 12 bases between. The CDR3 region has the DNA TGCAGTGCTTTAACCTCTAGGGGCTACACCTTC. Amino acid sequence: CSALTSRGYTF.

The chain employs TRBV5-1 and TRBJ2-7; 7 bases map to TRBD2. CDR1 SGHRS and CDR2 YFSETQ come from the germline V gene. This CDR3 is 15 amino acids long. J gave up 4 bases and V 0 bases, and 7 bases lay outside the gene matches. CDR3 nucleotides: TGCGCCAGCAGCTTGGCCGGGAGGTCGGGATACGAGCAGTACTTC. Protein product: CASSLAGRSGYEQYF. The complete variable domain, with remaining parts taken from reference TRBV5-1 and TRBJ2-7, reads KAGVTQTPRYLIKTRGQQVTLSCSPISGHRSVSWYQQTPGQGLQFLFEYFSETQRNKGNFPGRFSGRQFSNSRSEMNVSTLELGDSALYLCASSLAGRSGYEQYFGPGTRLTVT.

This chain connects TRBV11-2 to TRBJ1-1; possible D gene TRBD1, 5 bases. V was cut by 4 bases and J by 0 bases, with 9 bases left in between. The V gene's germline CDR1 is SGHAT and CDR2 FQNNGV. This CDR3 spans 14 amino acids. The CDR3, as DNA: TGTGCCAGCAGCTGGACATTAATGAACACTGAAGCTTTCTTT. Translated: CASSWTLMNTEAFF.

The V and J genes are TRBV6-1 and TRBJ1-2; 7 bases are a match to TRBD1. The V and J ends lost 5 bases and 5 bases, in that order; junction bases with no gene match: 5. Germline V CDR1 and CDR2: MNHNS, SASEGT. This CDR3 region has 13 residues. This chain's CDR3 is CASSSGTEYGYTF. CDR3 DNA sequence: TGTGCCAGCAGTTCCGGGACAGAATATGGCTACACCTTC.

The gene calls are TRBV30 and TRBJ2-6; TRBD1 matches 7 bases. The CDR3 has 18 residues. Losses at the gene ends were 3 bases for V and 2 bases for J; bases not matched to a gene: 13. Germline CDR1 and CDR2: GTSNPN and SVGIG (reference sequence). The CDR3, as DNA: TGTGCCTGGAGAGGATGGGACAGTAGATCTCCTGGGGCCAACGTCCTGACTTTC. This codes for CAWRGWDSRSPGANVLTF. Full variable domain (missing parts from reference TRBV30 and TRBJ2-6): SQTIHQWPATLVQPVGSPLSLECTVEGTSNPNLYWYRQAAGRGLQLLFYSVGIGQISSEVPQNLSASRPQDRQFILSSKKLLLSDSGFYLCAWRGWDSRSPGANVLTFGAGSRLTVL.

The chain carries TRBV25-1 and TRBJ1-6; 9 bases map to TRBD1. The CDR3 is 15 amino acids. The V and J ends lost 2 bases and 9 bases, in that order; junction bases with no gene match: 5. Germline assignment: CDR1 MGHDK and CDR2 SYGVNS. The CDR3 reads CASSEATGGSSPLHF. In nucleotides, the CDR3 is TGTGCCAGCAGTGAAGCGACAGGGGGAAGTTCACCCCTCCACTTT.

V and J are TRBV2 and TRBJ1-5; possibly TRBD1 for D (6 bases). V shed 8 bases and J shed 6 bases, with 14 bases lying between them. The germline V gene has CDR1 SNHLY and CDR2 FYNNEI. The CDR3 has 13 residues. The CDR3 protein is CASRLVGGQPQHF. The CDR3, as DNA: TGTGCCAGCCGTCTAGTAGGGGGTCAGCCCCAGCATTTT.

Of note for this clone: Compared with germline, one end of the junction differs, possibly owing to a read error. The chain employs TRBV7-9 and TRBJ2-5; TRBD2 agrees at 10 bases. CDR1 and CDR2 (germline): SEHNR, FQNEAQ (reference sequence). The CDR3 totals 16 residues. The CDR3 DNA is TGTGCCAGCAGCTTGGGAGCGGGAGGGCCCGGAGAGAACCAGTACTTC. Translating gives CASSLGAGGPGENQYF.

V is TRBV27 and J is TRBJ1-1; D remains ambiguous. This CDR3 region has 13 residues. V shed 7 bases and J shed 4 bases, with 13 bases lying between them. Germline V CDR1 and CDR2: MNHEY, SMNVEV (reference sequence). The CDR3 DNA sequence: TGTGCCAGCAACCCCGCGAGCGGCACTGAAGCTTTCTTT. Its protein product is CASNPASGTEAFF.

CDR3 amino acids: CASSYEFPGQAGEQYF. CDR3 nucleotides: TGTGCCAGCAGTTATGAATTTCCGGGACAGGCGGGGGAGCAGTACTTC. This chain joins TRBV6-5 and TRBJ2-7, with 8 bases aligning to TRBD1. V was pared by 3 bases and J by 7 bases, with 14 bases of the junction left unmatched. Germline V CDR1 and CDR2: MNHEY, SVGAGI. The CDR3 spans 16 residues.

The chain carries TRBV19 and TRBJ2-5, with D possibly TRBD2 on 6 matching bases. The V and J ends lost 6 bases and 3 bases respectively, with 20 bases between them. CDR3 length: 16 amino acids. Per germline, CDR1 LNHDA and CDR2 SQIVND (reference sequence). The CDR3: CASRSLGSGSEETQYF. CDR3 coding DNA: TGTGCCAGTAGGTCGCTCGGTAGCGGATCCGAAGAGACCCAGTACTTC.

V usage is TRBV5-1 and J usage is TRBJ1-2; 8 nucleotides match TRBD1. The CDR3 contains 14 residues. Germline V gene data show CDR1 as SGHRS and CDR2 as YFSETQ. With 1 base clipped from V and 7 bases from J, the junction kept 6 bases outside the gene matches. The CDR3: CASSLPGQGGGYTF. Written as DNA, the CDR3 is TGCGCCAGCAGCTTGCCCGGACAGGGCGGTGGCTACACCTTC.

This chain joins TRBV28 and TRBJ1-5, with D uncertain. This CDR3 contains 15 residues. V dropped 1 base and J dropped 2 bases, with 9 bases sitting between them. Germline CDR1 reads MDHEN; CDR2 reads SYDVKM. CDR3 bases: TGTGCCAGCAGTTTATTCGCCTCAGGCAATCAGCCCCAGCATTTT. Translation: CASSLFASGNQPQHF.